One sample yielded the 10 T cell receptor beta chains listed below, sequenced in a study of tumor-infiltrating lymphocytes in primary liver carcinoma (dated 2017 in TCRdb). Reads for this sample came from an Illumina HiSeq 2500. TCRbeta-specific cDNA was reverse-transcribed from 500 ng total RNA using a constant-region primer and ProtoScript II reverse transcriptase. Construction of the TCRbeta libraries relied on three nested rounds of multiplex PCR, following a slightly modified ARM-PCR procedure. Multiplex TRBV1-TRBV30 forward primers and a Cbeta reverse primer were used in the first two PCR rounds, each of which was run for about 10 cycles. The public sequencing data were trimmed at Q25 with fastp and processed into clonotypes with MiXCR by TCRdb, which kept only in-frame beta chains. Rows matching on CDR3 protein sequence are summarized as one entry with the most common DNA and genes. Recorded for this sample are about 54,000 distinct CDR3 sequences; about 80% of them occurred a single time. In total, the top ten clones hold approximately 25% of the sample.

Total RNA and DNA were co-extracted from around 18-30 mg of bulk tissue with the AllPrep DNA/RNA mini kit, without cell sorting. The sequenced sample consisted of liver tumor tissue from sampling region 2. The sample's cell subset or site, from its label and the paper: tumor region T2, inferior pole. These receptors all stem from a man in his forties or fifties with primary liver carcinoma and hepatitis B virus infection.

Details on this clonotype: This sequence may be a read error, since a much larger clone differs from it by one base. This chain links TRBV28 with TRBJ1-1; the D is unclear. This CDR3 is built from 14 residues. From germline, CDR1 is MDHEN and CDR2 SYDVKM. The CDR3 sequence: CASTLSGDSTEAFF. CDR3 coding DNA: TGTGCCAGCACTTTATCTGGGGATTCCACTGAAGCTTTCTTT.

About this clonotype: With a much larger clone just one base away, this may be a read error. The V call is TRBV5-1, the J call TRBJ2-7, with D uncertain. CDR3 length: 11 residues. Germline CDR1 SGHRS, CDR2 YFSETQ. Written as DNA, the CDR3 is TGCGCCAGCAGCTCCAGCTACGACCAGTACTTC. It codes for CASSSSYDQYF.

The rearrangement joins TRBV29-1 to TRBJ2-3; 8 bases line up with TRBD2. Germline CDR1 SQVTM, CDR2 ANQGSEA. The CDR3 length is 14 residues. The chain's CDR3 is CGLERTSPEDTQYF. The CDR3 DNA reads TGCGGCCTTGAAAGGACTAGCCCGGAAGATACGCAGTATTTT.

Turning to this clonotype: At one boundary the junction diverges from the germline segment, which might be a read error. The chain employs TRBV11-1 and TRBJ2-1, with 8 bases that match TRBD2. This CDR3 contains 15 residues. CDR1 and CDR2 from the germline V gene are SGHAT and FQDESV (reference sequence). CDR3 DNA: TGTGGCAGCAGCTTCGGTACTAGCGGCTACAAAGAGCAGTTCTTC. Amino acids: CGSSFGTSGYKEQFF. Full variable domain (remainder filled in from reference TRBV11-1 and TRBJ2-1): EAEVAQSPRYKITEKSQAVAFWCDPISGHATLYWYRQILGQGPELLVQFQDESVVDDSQLPKDRFSAERLKGVDSTLKIQPAELGDSAMYLCGSSFGTSGYKEQFFGPGTRLTVL.

This clonotype was seen only a few times. The rearrangement joins TRBV7-3 to TRBJ2-3; the match to TRBD2 covers 8 bases. Trimming cost V 3 bases and J 5 bases; bases outside gene matches: 7. This CDR3 is built from 15 residues. Germline CDR1 is SGHTA and CDR2 is FQGTGA. Here the CDR3 reads CASSFSGGGGDTQYF. The CDR3 DNA is TGTGCCAGCAGCTTTTCGGGGGGGGGAGGAGATACGCAGTATTTT. Variable domain in full (rest from reference TRBV7-3 and TRBJ2-3): GAGVSQTPSNKVTEKGKYVELRCDPISGHTALYWYRQSLGQGPEFLIYFQGTGAADDSGLPNDRFFAVRPEGSVSTLKIQRTERGDSAVYLCASSFSGGGGDTQYFGPGTRLTVL.

A note on this clonotype: One end of the junction does not line up with germline, which may come from a read error. The chain combines TRBV19 with TRBJ2-2, with unresolved D. Germline assignment: CDR1 LNHDA and CDR2 SQIVND (reference sequence). CDR3 length: 14 amino acids. CDR3 protein: CASNPLPNTGELFF. DNA for the CDR3: TGTGCCAGTAATCCGTTACCGAACACGGGGGAGCTGTTTTTT.

In regard to this clonotype: This sequence may be a read error, since a much larger clone differs from it by one base. V and J are TRBV7-8 and TRBJ2-1; TRBD2 aligns across 10 bases. This CDR3 region has 15 residues. Germline V gives CDR1 SGHVS, CDR2 FQNEAQ. The CDR3 sequence is CANSLGASGGNEQFF. The CDR3 DNA sequence: TGTGCCAACAGCTTAGGCGCTAGCGGGGGCAATGAGCAGTTCTTC.

A word on this clonotype: Its ends do not fully match the called genes, so a read error is possible. The CDR3 loop is CASSISGEEDTHYF. Written as DNA, the CDR3 is TGTGCCAGCAGCATTAGCGGGGAGGAGGATACGCACTATTTC. The chain employs TRBV7-9 and TRBJ2-3, with 8 positions matching TRBD2. Germline lookup yields CDR1 SEHNR and CDR2 FQNEAQ (reference sequence). This CDR3 region has 14 residues. Based on the CDR3 plus reference TRBV7-9 and TRBJ2-3, the full variable domain is DTGVSQNPRHKITKRGQNVTFRCDPISEHNRLYWYRQTLGQGPEFLTYFQNEAQLEKSRLLSDRFSAERPKGSFSTLEIQRTEQGDSAMYLCASSISGEEDTHYFGPGTRLTVL.

Note on this clonotype: One end of the junction varies from germline; a read error may be responsible. This rearrangement joins TRBV11-1 to TRBJ2-2, with D possibly being TRBD2 (6 bases). This CDR3 has 13 residues. CDR1 SGHAT and CDR2 FQDESV come from the germline V gene (reference sequence). Here the CDR3 DNA reads TGTGCCAGTAGCTTACTAGCCGGCAGGGAGCTATTTTTT. This translates into CASSLLAGRELFF.

In its sample, this clonotype was seen a few times. A much larger clone lies one base from this, so it may be a read error. This chain uses TRBV29-1 with TRBJ2-1, with a tentative D call TRBD2 (6 bases). Germline assignment: CDR1 SQVTM and CDR2 ANQGSEA. This CDR3 has 15 residues. The CDR3 spells CRVEPLAAYDNEQFF. The CDR3 nucleotides are TGCAGGGTTGAACCACTAGCTGCCTACGACAATGAGCAGTTCTTC.